What follows describes a single TCR beta chain. The antigen is not known. The data originate from a study of T cells in Graves' hyperthyroidism and ophthalmopathy. Study outcomes and limitations: Most thyroid clonotypes expanded above 0.001 were also detected in blood. Stable hyperthyroidism and ophthalmopathy were separated using 13 V-J signatures.

Authors of the study amplified TCR beta CDR3 regions from RNA transcripts. In the first-round RT-PCR of the TCR CDR3, the HTBI primer set was used. TCRdb ran MiXCR on the multiplex PCR reads and lists one entry per CDR3 protein. The table has about 270,000 distinct CDR3 sequences, approximately 21% seen once; the top ten hold 50% to 75%. The V gene's germline CDR1 is SEHNR and CDR2 FQNEAQ (reference sequence). Trimming stripped 2 bases from V and 7 bases from J, with 12 bases between. The CDR3 extends over 15 amino acids. This TCR was sampled from a man aged 25 to 40 with Graves' ophthalmopathy. The specimen sequenced was blood. The chain has TRBV7-9 and TRBJ1-6, with D perhaps TRBD1 (6 bases). The CDR3 reads CASSLTTGRNSPLHF. CDR3 DNA: TGTGCCAGCAGCTTAACGACAGGCAGGAATTCACCCCTCCACTTT.